This T cell receptor beta chain stems from a study of early T cells in non-severe SARS-CoV-2 infection. Germline CDR1 and CDR2: MNHEY and SMNVEV (reference sequence). The CDR3 loop spans 15 amino acids. The V and J ends lost 5 bases and 4 bases, in that order; junction bases with no gene match: 6. Unique molecular identifiers were added to individual cDNA molecules. TCRdb independently ran MiXCR on the 5' RACE reads; one entry per CDR3 protein. This sample has some 49,000 distinct CDR3 sequences; about 10% occur once, and the top ten carry roughly a tenth. A few counts support this clonotype. What was sequenced was whole blood. The rearrangement uses TRBV27 and TRBJ2-7, with 12 bases identical to TRBD1. The TCR comes from an adult who was a healthcare worker with PCR-confirmed SARS-CoV-2 infection or an uninfected control (not recorded which). The CDR3 here is CASSRGTGGQYEQYF. The DNA of the CDR3 is TGTGCCAGCAGTAGGGGGACAGGGGGCCAGTACGAGCAGTACTTC.